These 3 T cell receptor beta chains came from one sample sequenced in a study of OX40 agonist ivuxolimab in advanced cancers. Produced via immunoSEQ multiplex PCR; TCRdb's table is partial and in-frame only. The sample holds roughly 69,000 clones; around 90% are singletons and the top ten take about 4.4%. Sequencing was performed on CD4+ or CD8+ T cells sorted from blood, taken in a trial of the OX40 agonist ivuxolimab. The receptor set was obtained from an adult with an advanced solid tumor such as melanoma, head and neck, liver or kidney cancer.

The V and J genes are TRBV9 and TRBJ2-1; 9 nucleotides agree with TRBD1. The CDR3 is 16 residues long. CDR1 is SGDLS and CDR2 is YYNGEE in the germline V gene. V lost 4 bases and J lost 1; bases outside the gene matches: 6. CDR3 nucleotides: TGTGCCAGCAGCTTATATGACAGGGGGTCCTACAATGAGCAGTTCTTC. Translated: CASSLYDRGSYNEQFF.

This chain connects TRBV15 to TRBJ1-5; 7 bases fit TRBD1. From germline, CDR1 is LNHNV and CDR2 YYDKDF (reference sequence). The CDR3 is made up of 16 amino acids. Germline trimming cut 0 bases from V and 7 bases from J; bases unmatched to any gene: 9. CDR3 nucleotide sequence: TGTGCCACCAGCAGAGATCGGGCAGGGGGAGACCAGCCCCAGCATTTT. Its translation is CATSRDRAGGDQPQHF.

The rearrangement joins TRBV4-2 to TRBJ2-7; TRBD1 matches at 8 bases. The CDR3 totals 15 residues. Germline values: CDR1 LGHNA, CDR2 YNFKEQ. V dropped 3 bases and J dropped 2; count of bases not matched to a gene: 6. The CDR3 DNA reads TGTGCCAGCAGCCATCTACCGGGACAGGCCTACGAGCAGTACTTC. Translating it yields CASSHLPGQAYEQYF.